This passage covers 14 T cell receptor beta chains from one sample sequenced in a study of cytomegalovirus exposure and HLA in healthy donors. The PCR contained 60 Vbeta and 13 Jbeta primers. The data were produced by immunoSEQ multiplex PCR, yet TCRdb's version contains in-frame clones alone and is incomplete. Altogether 140,000 or so clones are present, more than 80% being singletons, with the ten largest covering roughly 4%. Source material: PBMCs. The receptors here all came from a middle-aged woman in good health and CMV-seropositive.

This chain uses TRBV5-1 with TRBJ1-6; a weak D match, TRBD1 (5 bases). The ends were cut back, 5 bases at V and 10 bases at J, with 16 bases in the middle. This CDR3 is 14 amino acids long. Germline CDR1 and CDR2: SGHRS and YFSETQ. CDR3 coding DNA: TGCGCCAGCAGGGACGTCGGACAACAGTCACCCCTCCACTTT. Its protein is CASRDVGQQSPLHF.

The chain carries TRBV7-3 and TRBJ2-5; TRBD2 matches 10 bases. Germline CDR1 SGHTA, CDR2 FQGTGA. This CDR3 has 13 amino acids. Losses at the gene ends were 5 bases for V and 5 bases for J; bases not matched to a gene: 2. CDR3 region: CASSTGLAETQYF. The CDR3 DNA reads as TGTGCCAGCAGCACGGGACTAGCGGAGACCCAGTACTTC.

The V gene is TRBV6-5, the J gene TRBJ2-5; no firm D call. Near its end, the DNA agrees better with TRBJ2-7, so the J call may be wrong. CDR1 is MNHEY and CDR2 is SVGAGI in the germline V gene. CDR3 length: 12 amino acids. The CDR3: CASSSLTYEQYF. In DNA, the CDR3 is TGTGCCAGCAGTTCTCTCACCTACGAGCAGTACTTC.

This sequence joins TRBV12-5 and TRBJ1-2, with TRBD1 matching 7 bases. Per germline, CDR1 LGHNT and CDR2 FRNRAP. CDR3 length: 13 amino acids. Germline trimming cut 6 bases from V and 8 bases from J; bases unmatched to any gene: 9. Here the CDR3 DNA reads TGTGCTAGTGGGGAAACAGGGGTGAGGGGCTACACCTTC. This codes for CASGETGVRGYTF.

The chain couples TRBV7-3 to TRBJ2-5; 9 bases agree with TRBD2. CDR3 length equals 13 residues. J was trimmed by 5 bases and V by 5 bases; bases with no gene match: 3. CDR1 SGHTA and CDR2 FQGTGA come from the germline V gene. The DNA for the CDR3 is TGTGCCAGCAGCCGGGGACTAGCTGAGACCCAGTACTTC. Translated: CASSRGLAETQYF.

To note about this clone: Likely a read error: the CDR3 ends without its conserved phenylalanine or tryptophan. The chain recombines TRBV20-1 with TRBJ2-7; tentative D call: TRBD2 (5 bases). This CDR3 is 11 amino acids long. Germline CDR1 reads DFQATT; CDR2 reads SNEGSKA (reference sequence). V lost 4 bases, J lost 4 bases, and 8 bases lay in between. CDR3 nucleotide sequence: TGCAGTGCTACAACTAGTTACGAGCAGTACTCC. It encodes CSATTSYEQYS.

This clone appeared a few times. The CDR3 is CASSPSGRGTDTQYF. DNA of the CDR3: TGTGCCAGCAGCCCTAGCGGGAGGGGAACAGATACGCAGTATTTT. This chain links TRBV5-4 with TRBJ2-3; 12 bases are shared with TRBD2. CDR1 and CDR2 from the germline V gene are SGHNT and YYREEE (reference sequence). The trim removed 4 bases at V and 3 bases at J, leaving 3 bases unmatched. This CDR3 region has 15 residues.

The gene calls are TRBV29-1 and TRBJ2-7; 8 positions agree with TRBD2. This CDR3 spans 16 amino acids. CDR1 SQVTM and CDR2 ANQGSEA come from the germline V gene. With 6 bases clipped from V and 3 bases from J, the junction kept 16 bases outside the gene matches. CDR3 region: CSVAPGASGSNYEQYF. CDR3 bases: TGCAGCGTGGCCCCCGGGGCAAGCGGGAGTAACTACGAGCAGTACTTC.

This chain links TRBV11-1 with TRBJ2-7, with a possible D match to TRBD2 (6 bases). Germline V gene lookup returns CDR1 SGHAT and CDR2 FQDESV (reference sequence). V lost 5 bases to trimming and J lost 3 bases, with 14 bases between them. The CDR3 sequence is 14 residues long. CDR3 amino acids: CASSAGPSGYEQYF. The CDR3 DNA is TGTGCCAGCAGCGCGGGACCATCCGGCTACGAGCAGTACTTC. Using reference TRBV11-1 and TRBJ2-7 for the parts outside the CDR3, the full variable domain is EAEVAQSPRYKITEKSQAVAFWCDPISGHATLYWYRQILGQGPELLVQFQDESVVDDSQLPKDRFSAERLKGVDSTLKIQPAELGDSAMYLCASSAGPSGYEQYFGPGTRLTVT.

CDR3: CASSEQGSQPQHF. CDR3 in DNA: TGTGCCAGCAGTGAACAGGGCAGTCAGCCCCAGCATTTT. The V gene is TRBV6-1, the J gene TRBJ1-5; D possibly corresponds to TRBD1 (5 bases). The CDR3 runs to 13 residues. Trimming removed 2 bases from V and 6 bases from J, with 8 bases in between. Per germline, CDR1 MNHNS and CDR2 SASEGT.

This chain joins TRBV7-6 and TRBJ2-3, with 13 bases fitting TRBD2. CDR1 SGHVS and CDR2 FNYEAQ come from the germline V gene. This CDR3 region has 19 residues. V shed 2 bases, J shed 3 bases, and the junction held 11 bases outside the gene matches. The CDR3 region is CASSLTATSGGLRTDTQYF. CDR3 nucleotide sequence: TGTGCCAGCAGCTTAACCGCGACTAGCGGGGGGTTGAGGACAGATACGCAGTATTTT.

This chain uses TRBV2 with TRBJ1-1, with D uncertain. The V gene lost 0 bases and the J gene lost 5 bases, with 10 bases spanning the gap. The CDR3 spans 14 residues. Germline V CDR1 and CDR2: SNHLY, FYNNEI. In DNA form, the CDR3 reads TGTGCCAGCAGTGAAGCAGTGGGAGTAACTGAAGCTTTCTTT. It is translated as CASSEAVGVTEAFF.

The rearrangement joins TRBV30 to TRBJ2-7; TRBD1 might be the D (5 bases). This CDR3 region has 16 residues. Germline CDR1 GTSNPN, CDR2 SVGIG (reference sequence). Trimming took 0 bases from V and 0 from J, leaving 15 bases between them. The CDR3 sequence: CAWSVNRGRPSYEQYF. The CDR3 DNA sequence: TGTGCCTGGAGTGTAAATAGGGGTAGGCCCTCCTACGAGCAGTACTTC.

The chain combines TRBV18 with TRBJ2-1; 9 bases match TRBD2. CDR3 length: 19 amino acids. Germline CDR1 is KGHSH and CDR2 is LQKENI. V trimming: 3 bases; J trimming: 8 bases; junction bases outside the gene matches: 20. DNA for the CDR3: TGTGCCAGCTCACCTCGGGTTAGCGGGAGATACGGGATTGGGGATGAGCAGTTCTTC. Protein product: CASSPRVSGRYGIGDEQFF.